Shown below are 25 T cell receptor beta chains from a single sample sequenced in a study of glioma-infiltrating T cells (dated by TCRdb to the mid-2010s). The data were produced on an Illumina MiSeq. TCR alpha and beta CDR3 regions were amplified with the iRepertoire nested amplicon-rescue multiplex PCR (arm-PCR) platform from RNA. The public reads were reanalyzed by TCRdb: fastp trimming at Q25, MiXCR alignment, in-frame beta chains only. Merged by CDR3 protein, the rows form single entries marked with the most common genes and DNA. A total of 170,000 or so distinct CDR3 sequences appear in this sample, more than 35% of them only once. The top ten clonotypes cover around 4.9% of the sample. Material for sequencing was glioma tissue, nonneoplastic brain tissue, or PBMCs (not recorded which). These receptors originate from a human donor with low-grade glioma or glioblastoma, undergoing nonglioma brain surgery, or in good health (not recorded which).

This clonotype has a handful of counts. The rearrangement joins TRBV3-1 to TRBJ2-5, with TRBD1 matching 8 bases. Germline V gene data show CDR1 as LGHDT and CDR2 as YNNKEL (reference sequence). CDR3 length equals 13 residues. The ends lost 4 bases at V and 6 bases at J; junction bases unmatched: 4. CDR3 sequence reads: CASSLGQGKTQYF. The CDR3 nucleotides read TGTGCCAGCAGCCTAGGACAGGGAAAGACCCAGTACTTC.

In the case of this clonotype: This is likely a read error, given that the CDR3 carries no conserved phenylalanine or tryptophan at its end. The DNA is omitted, as the CDR3 cannot be located on it reliably, and the CDR3 follows TCRdb's listing. The gene calls are TRBV6-1 and TRBJ2-1. Germline V lookup: CDR1 MNHNS, CDR2 SASEGT. Termini included, the CDR3 measures 8 amino acids. The CDR3 loop reads CASSEIWL.

This clonotype was found a few times. The V call is TRBV29-1, the J call TRBJ2-7, with 10 nucleotides matching TRBD1. Germline V gene data show CDR1 as SQVTM and CDR2 as ANQGSEA. Germline trimming cut 4 bases from V and 6 bases from J; bases unmatched to any gene: 6. The CDR3 is made up of 13 amino acids. Here the CDR3 DNA reads TGCAGCGTTGCGGGACAGGGGATCGGCGAGCAGTACTTC. Protein sequence: CSVAGQGIGEQYF.

The sample holds many counts of this clonotype. The chain uses TRBV7-2 and TRBJ2-3; D is ambiguous. V was clipped by 3 bases and J by 7 bases, with 11 bases between them. The CDR3 covers 13 residues. Germline-derived CDR1 and CDR2 are SGHTA and FQGNSA. The CDR3, as DNA: TGTGCCAGCAGCTTCGGACGAGTTAATACGCAGTATTTT. Its protein is CASSFGRVNTQYF.

V and J are TRBV12-3 or TRBV12-4 and TRBJ2-7; D may correspond to TRBD1 or TRBD2 (5 bases each). The CDR3 sequence is 12 residues long. V was shortened by 2 bases and J by 6 bases, with 8 bases between the two germline ends. The CDR3 DNA follows: TGTGCCAGCAGTTTAAGGGACCTCGAGCAGTACTTC. Translating gives CASSLRDLEQYF.

This clonotype was counted at least ten times. This rearrangement joins TRBV27 to TRBJ2-1, with a tentative D call TRBD2 (6 bases). The CDR3 loop spans 16 amino acids. CDR1 and CDR2 (germline): MNHEY, SMNVEV (reference sequence). V dropped 6 bases and J dropped 2 bases, with 17 bases sitting between them. The CDR3 nucleotides read TGTGCCAGCAGCTTTTTAGCGGACCTAACCTACAATGAGCAGTTCTTC. Translating gives CASSFLADLTYNEQFF.

This clonotype was seen more than once but under ten times. It may be a read error: a sequence one base away is much more abundant. The chain employs TRBV20-1 and TRBJ2-2; possibly TRBD2 for D (5 bases). The V gene lost 6 bases and the J gene lost 2 bases, with 13 bases spanning the gap. CDR3 length: 14 amino acids. Per germline, CDR1 DFQATT and CDR2 SNEGSKA (reference sequence). The CDR3 DNA reads TGCAGTGCCGTGGACTGGCAAAACACCGGGGAGCTGTTTTTT. The encoded protein is CSAVDWQNTGELFF.

This clonotype was counted a single time. A clone one base away is much larger, so this may be a read error. This sequence joins TRBV2 and TRBJ1-6; D not certain. This CDR3 spans 14 amino acids. Germline CDR1 SNHLY, CDR2 FYNNEI. V lost 8 bases and J 5 bases, leaving 13 bases between the germline ends. CDR3 in DNA: TGTGCCAGCTATGGCAGACCGAATAATTCACCCCTCCACTTT. Translated: CASYGRPNNSPLHF.

As to this clonotype: The junction and the germline gene differ at one end; a read error may be behind it. The V and J genes are TRBV18 and TRBJ1-1; 7 bases match TRBD1. The CDR3 is 13 amino acids. Germline CDR1 and CDR2: KGHSH and LQKENI. The CDR3 region is CASLPIQGDEAFF. CDR3 nucleotides: TGTGCCAGCTTACCAATCCAGGGGGATGAAGCTTTCTTT.

Concerning this clonotype itself: Given a much more abundant clone one base away, this may be a read error. V is TRBV7-2 and J is TRBJ2-3; TRBD2 matches at 11 bases. Germline V gene lookup returns CDR1 SGHTA and CDR2 FQGNSA. The V segment lost 6 bases and the J segment 0 bases; nucleotides outside the gene matches: 14. The CDR3 contains 19 residues. CDR3 sequence (DNA): TGTGCCAGCAGATTCCTAGCGGGAGGTATACCAACTAGCACAGATACGCAGTATTTT. It is translated as CASRFLAGGIPTSTDTQYF.

This clonotype was counted ten times or more. The V and J genes are TRBV15 and TRBJ1-3; maybe TRBD1 (6 bases). Germline CDR1 LNHNV, CDR2 YYDKDF (reference sequence). CDR3 length equals 17 residues. Trimming took off 2 bases at V and 2 bases at J, with 16 bases between the two ends. DNA of the CDR3: TGTGCCACCAGCAGAATCGGACAGCTCAGGGCTGGAAACACCATATATTTT. It translates to CATSRIGQLRAGNTIYF. The variable domain in full, with the rest retrieved from reference TRBV15 and TRBJ1-3, is DAMVIQNPRYQVTQFGKPVTLSCSQTLNHNVMYWYQQKSSQAPKLLFHYYDKDFNNEADTPDNFQSRRPNTSFCFLDIRSPGLGDTAMYLCATSRIGQLRAGNTIYFGEGSWLTVV.

This chain uses TRBV19 with TRBJ2-1; 9 bases agree with TRBD2. The trim removed 6 bases at V and 0 bases at J, leaving 9 bases unmatched. CDR3 size: 17 residues. Germline values: CDR1 LNHDA, CDR2 SQIVND (reference sequence). Here the CDR3 reads CASSPTSGPSSYNEQFF. CDR3 DNA: TGTGCCAGTAGCCCTACTAGCGGGCCTAGCTCCTACAATGAGCAGTTCTTC.

This clonotype was found many times. The gene calls are TRBV10-2 and TRBJ2-5; D remains ambiguous. CDR1 is WSHSY and CDR2 is SAAADI in the germline V gene. V was trimmed by 0 bases and J by 2 bases, leaving 7 bases between them. This CDR3 contains 14 residues. The chain's CDR3 is CASSESNLQETQYF. In nucleotides, the CDR3 is TGCGCCAGCAGTGAGTCGAACTTGCAAGAGACCCAGTACTTC.

This clonotype was found many times. The V and J genes are TRBV2 and TRBJ1-1; D possibly corresponds to TRBD1 (5 bases). V was pared by 6 bases and J by 1 base, with 9 bases between. Germline values: CDR1 SNHLY, CDR2 FYNNEI. The length of the CDR3 is 13 residues. The chain's CDR3 is CASSATENTEAFF. As DNA, the CDR3 is TGTGCCAGCAGCGCGACAGAGAACACTGAAGCTTTCTTT.

This chain uses TRBV9 with TRBJ1-2, with 9 nucleotides matching TRBD1. The CDR3 runs 15 residues. The germline V gene encodes CDR1 SGDLS and CDR2 YYNGEE. Trimming took 1 base from V and 8 from J; bases not matched to a gene: 9. The CDR3, as DNA: TGTGCCAGCAGCGTACCTACAGGGGGCGCATCCGGCTACACCTTC. The encoded protein is CASSVPTGGASGYTF.

This clonotype has a count of ten or more. V and J are TRBV6-1 and TRBJ2-7; TRBD2 matches 13 bases. Trimming at V came to 5 bases and at J to 6 bases, leaving 7 bases not matched to a gene. The CDR3 extends over 15 amino acids. Germline V gene data show CDR1 as MNHNS and CDR2 as SASEGT. CDR3 nucleotide sequence: TGTGCCAGCAGTTGGCTGACTAGCGGGAGGTCCGAGCAGTACTTC. The encoded protein is CASSWLTSGRSEQYF.

This clonotype was counted many times. V and J are TRBV6-1 and TRBJ2-3; 10 bases map to TRBD2. The CDR3 consists of 16 residues. V dropped 5 bases and J dropped 6; count of bases not matched to a gene: 11. From germline, CDR1 is MNHNS and CDR2 SASEGT. The CDR3 nucleotides read TGTGCCAGCAGTTTTCAAGCGGGAGGGCCTGGGGATACGCAGTATTTT. It specifies CASSFQAGGPGDTQYF.

Of note for this clonotype: Just one base apart from a much larger clone, this may be a read error. V gene TRBV4-1 combines with J gene TRBJ1-2; TRBD1 is a possible D gene (5 bases). In germline, CDR1 is MGHRA, CDR2 YSYEKL. This CDR3 is built from 13 residues. The CDR3 DNA sequence: TGCTCCAGCAGCCAAGAGATCGGGGGTGGCTACACCTTC. It encodes CSSSQEIGGGYTF.

On this clonotype: A much more abundant neighbour one base away suggests this may be a read error. The rearrangement links TRBV20-1 to TRBJ2-1; TRBD2 is a possible D gene (7 bases). The DNA end is more similar to TRBJ2-7, so the J call may be wrong. The CDR3 consists of 15 residues. CDR1 is DFQATT and CDR2 is SNEGSKA in the germline V gene (reference sequence). CDR3 protein: CSARVEGRGAHEQYF. CDR3 DNA: TGCAGTGCTAGAGTTGAGGGCCGGGGGGCCCACGAGCAGTACTTC.

Comment on this clonotype: A read error may produce the germline difference seen at one junction end. This chain connects TRBV29-1 to TRBJ2-2, with D possibly matching TRBD2 (5 bases). There are 14 residues in the CDR3. Germline CDR1 and CDR2: SQVTM and ANQGSEA. The CDR3 spells CSVELPQNTGELFF. In nucleotides, the CDR3 is TGCAGCGTTGAATTGCCCCAGAACACCGGGGAGCTGTTCTTT.

This chain uses TRBV20-1 with TRBJ2-7; 11 positions agree with TRBD2. Germline V gene data show CDR1 as DFQATT and CDR2 as SNEGSKA (reference sequence). V trimming: 4 bases; J trimming: 4 bases; junction bases outside the gene matches: 12. There are 16 residues in the CDR3. The DNA of the CDR3 is TGCAGTGCTACCAGGGCAGTACTAGCGGGAGAGTACGAGCAGTACTTC. It encodes CSATRAVLAGEYEQYF.

There are a few counts of this clonotype. V gene TRBV29-1 combines with J gene TRBJ1-2; D remains ambiguous. Per germline, CDR1 SQVTM and CDR2 ANQGSEA. V was shortened by 5 bases and J by 5 bases, with 6 bases between the two germline ends. This CDR3 is built from 10 residues. In DNA, the CDR3 is TGCAGCGTTCGAGAGTATGGCTACACCTTC. Translation: CSVREYGYTF.

The J gene is TRBJ1-1, the V gene TRBV6-4, with D hard to call. CDR3 length: 13 amino acids. The germline CDR1 and CDR2 sequences are MRHNA and SNTAGT. This chain's CDR3 is CVGSDQANTEAFF. The CDR3 DNA reads TGTGTCGGCAGTGACCAGGCGAACACTGAAGCTTTCTTT.

The sample holds many counts of this clonotype. The chain joins TRBV20-1 to TRBJ2-7, with D tentatively TRBD1 (5 bases). This CDR3 has 15 amino acids. Trimming removed 0 bases at V and 5 bases at J, with 17 bases between. The germline V gene has CDR1 DFQATT and CDR2 SNEGSKA (reference sequence). The CDR3 bases are TGCAGTGCTAGAGATGCGGCAGGGATTGTCCACGAGCAGTACTTC. Amino acid sequence: CSARDAAGIVHEQYF.

This clonotype came up many times. The chain carries TRBV12-3 or TRBV12-4 and TRBJ1-1; TRBD1 is a possible D gene (5 bases). Trimming took 5 bases from V and 10 from J, leaving 11 bases between them. The CDR3 covers 11 residues. CDR3 coding DNA: TGTGCCAGCAGTGTGAGGGGTATAGCTTTCTTT. Translated: CASSVRGIAFF.